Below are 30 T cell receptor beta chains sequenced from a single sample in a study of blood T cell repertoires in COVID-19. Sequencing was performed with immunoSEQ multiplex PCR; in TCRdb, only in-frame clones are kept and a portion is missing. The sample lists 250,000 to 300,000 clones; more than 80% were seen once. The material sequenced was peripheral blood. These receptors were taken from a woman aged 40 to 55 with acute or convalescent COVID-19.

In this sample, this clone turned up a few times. The CDR3 nucleotides are TGTGCCAGCAGCTTAGTGACCCAGGGCTATAATGAAAAACTGTTTTTT. Protein product: CASSLVTQGYNEKLFF. V is TRBV7-2 and J is TRBJ1-4; tentatively, D is TRBD1 (5 bases). This CDR3 is built from 16 residues. V shed 1 base and J shed 4 bases, with 13 bases lying between them. Germline-derived CDR1 and CDR2 are SGHTA and FQGNSA.

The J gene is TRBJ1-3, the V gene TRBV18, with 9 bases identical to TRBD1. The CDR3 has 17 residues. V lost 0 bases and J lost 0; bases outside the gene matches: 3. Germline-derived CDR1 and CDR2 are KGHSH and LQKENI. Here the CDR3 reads CASSPPGQGFSGNTIYF. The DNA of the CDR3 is TGTGCCAGCTCACCACCGGGACAGGGCTTCTCTGGAAACACCATATATTTT.

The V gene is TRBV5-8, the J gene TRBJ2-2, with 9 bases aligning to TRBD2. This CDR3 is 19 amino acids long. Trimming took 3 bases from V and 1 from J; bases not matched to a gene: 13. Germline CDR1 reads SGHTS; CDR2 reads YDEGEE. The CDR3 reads CASSSTPTSSGGNTGELFF. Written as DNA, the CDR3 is TGTGCCAGCAGCTCCACACCCACAAGTAGCGGGGGGAACACCGGGGAGCTGTTTTTT. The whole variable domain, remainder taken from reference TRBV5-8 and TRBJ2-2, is EAGVTQSPTHLIKTRGQQATLRCSPISGHTSVYWYQQALGLGLQFLLWYDEGEERNRGNFPPRFSGRQFPNYSSELNVNALELEDSALYLCASSSTPTSSGGNTGELFFGEGSRLTVL.

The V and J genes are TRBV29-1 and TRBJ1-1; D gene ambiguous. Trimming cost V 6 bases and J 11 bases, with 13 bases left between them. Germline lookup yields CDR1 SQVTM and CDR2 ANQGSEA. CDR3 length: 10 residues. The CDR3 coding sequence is TGCAGCGTAGCTGAGGGAGAGGCTTTCTTT. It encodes CSVAEGEAFF.

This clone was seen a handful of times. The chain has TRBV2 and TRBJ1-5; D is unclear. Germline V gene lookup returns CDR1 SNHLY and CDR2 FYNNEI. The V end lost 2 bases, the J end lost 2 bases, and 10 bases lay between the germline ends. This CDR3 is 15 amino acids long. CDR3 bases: TGTGCCAGCAGTGAAACTGAGGTCGGCAATCAGCCCCAGCATTTT. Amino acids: CASSETEVGNQPQHF.

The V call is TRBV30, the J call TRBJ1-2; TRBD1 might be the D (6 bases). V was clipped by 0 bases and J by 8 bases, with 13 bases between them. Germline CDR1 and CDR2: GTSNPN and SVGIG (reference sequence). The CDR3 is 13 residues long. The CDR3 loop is CAWSVRPTGGYTF. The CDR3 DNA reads TGTGCCTGGAGTGTACGTCCTACAGGGGGCTACACCTTC.

The CDR3 spells CASRWDRGTISATENTEAFF. CDR3 in DNA: TGTGCCAGCAGGTGGGACAGGGGTACGATTTCAGCCACGGAGAACACTGAAGCTTTCTTT. The chain links TRBV21-1 to TRBJ1-1; the table names TRBD1, a call not compared with the DNA. TRBV21-1 is reported as a pseudogene. The length of the CDR3 is 20 residues.

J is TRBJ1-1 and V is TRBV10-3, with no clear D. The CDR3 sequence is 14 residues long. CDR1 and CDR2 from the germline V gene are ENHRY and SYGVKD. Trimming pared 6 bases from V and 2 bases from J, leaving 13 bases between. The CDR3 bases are TGTGCCATCAGGCCCCCCGGGTCTAACACTGAAGCTTTCTTT. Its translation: CAIRPPGSNTEAFF.

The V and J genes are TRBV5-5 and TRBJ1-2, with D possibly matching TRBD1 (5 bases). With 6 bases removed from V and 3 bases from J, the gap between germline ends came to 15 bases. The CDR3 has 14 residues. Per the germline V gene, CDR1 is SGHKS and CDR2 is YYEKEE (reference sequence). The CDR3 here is CASTSVGGDYGYTF. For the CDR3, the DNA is TGTGCCAGCACCTCCGTGGGGGGGGACTATGGCTACACCTTC.

As DNA, the CDR3 is TGTGCCAGCTCACCACCGTGGGCAGTTCCCCACATGAACACTGAAGCTTTCTTT. This encodes CASSPPWAVPHMNTEAFF. V gene TRBV18 combines with J gene TRBJ1-1; no clear D gene. The CDR3 sequence is 18 residues long. V was trimmed by 0 bases and J by 0 bases, leaving 17 bases between them. Germline V CDR1 and CDR2: KGHSH, LQKENI.

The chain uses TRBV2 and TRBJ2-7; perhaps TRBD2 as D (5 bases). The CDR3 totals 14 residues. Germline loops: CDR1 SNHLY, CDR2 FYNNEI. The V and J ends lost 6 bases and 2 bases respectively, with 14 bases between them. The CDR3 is CASSHEAGPYEQYV. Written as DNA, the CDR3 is TGTGCCAGCAGCCACGAGGCGGGCCCCTACGAGCAGTACGTC.

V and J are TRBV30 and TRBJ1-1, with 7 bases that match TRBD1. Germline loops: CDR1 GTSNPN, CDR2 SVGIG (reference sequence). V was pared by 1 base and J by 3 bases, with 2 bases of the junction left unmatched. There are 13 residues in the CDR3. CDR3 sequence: CAWSGQGYTEAFF. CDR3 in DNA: TGTGCCTGGAGTGGACAGGGTTACACTGAAGCTTTCTTT.

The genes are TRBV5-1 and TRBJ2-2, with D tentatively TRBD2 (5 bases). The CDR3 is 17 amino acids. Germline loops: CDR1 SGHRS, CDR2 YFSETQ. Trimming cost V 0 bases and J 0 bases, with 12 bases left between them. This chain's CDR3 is CASSLDGEIANTGELFF. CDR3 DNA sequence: TGCGCCAGCAGCTTGGACGGGGAAATTGCGAACACCGGGGAGCTGTTTTTT.

This chain's CDR3 is CASSQNPGVIYGYTF. CDR3 coding DNA: TGCGCCAGCAGCCAAAATCCGGGGGTTATCTATGGCTACACCTTC. V usage is TRBV4-1 and J usage is TRBJ1-2; the D gene is possibly TRBD1 (5 bases). This CDR3 spans 15 amino acids. Deletions cut 2 bases from V and 4 bases from J, with 14 bases between. The germline CDR1 and CDR2 sequences are MGHRA and YSYEKL.

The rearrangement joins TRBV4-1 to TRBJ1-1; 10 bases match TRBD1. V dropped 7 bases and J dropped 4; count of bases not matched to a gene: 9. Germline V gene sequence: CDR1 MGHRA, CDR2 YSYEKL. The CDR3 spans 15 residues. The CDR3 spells CASTLGQGFGTEAFF. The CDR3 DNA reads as TGCGCCAGCACCCTGGGACAGGGGTTTGGCACTGAAGCTTTCTTT.

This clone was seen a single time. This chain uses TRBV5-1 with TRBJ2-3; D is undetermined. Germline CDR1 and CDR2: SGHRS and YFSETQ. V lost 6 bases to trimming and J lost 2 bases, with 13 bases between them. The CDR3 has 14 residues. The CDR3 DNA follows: TGCGCCAGCACCCTTATCAGTCTCACAGATACGCAGTATTTT. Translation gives CASTLISLTDTQYF.

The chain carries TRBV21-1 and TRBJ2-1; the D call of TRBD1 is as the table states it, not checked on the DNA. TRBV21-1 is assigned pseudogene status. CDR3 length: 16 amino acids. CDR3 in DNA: TGTGCCAGCAGCAAAAAGGTTGGACAGGGGCGGAATGAGCAGTTCTTC. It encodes CASSKKVGQGRNEQFF.

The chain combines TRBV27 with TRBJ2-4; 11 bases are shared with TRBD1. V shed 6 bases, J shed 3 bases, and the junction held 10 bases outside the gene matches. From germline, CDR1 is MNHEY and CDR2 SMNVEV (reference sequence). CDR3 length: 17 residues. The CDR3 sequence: CASSRSWTGGFKNIQYF. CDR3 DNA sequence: TGTGCCAGCAGCCGGAGTTGGACAGGGGGCTTCAAAAACATTCAGTACTTC.

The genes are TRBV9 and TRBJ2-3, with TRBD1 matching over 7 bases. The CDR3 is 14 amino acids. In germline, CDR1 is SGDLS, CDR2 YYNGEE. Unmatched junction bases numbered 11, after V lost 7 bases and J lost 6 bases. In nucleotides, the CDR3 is TGTGCCAGCTCGGGACAGAACCTCCCGGATACGCAGTATTTT. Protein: CASSGQNLPDTQYF.

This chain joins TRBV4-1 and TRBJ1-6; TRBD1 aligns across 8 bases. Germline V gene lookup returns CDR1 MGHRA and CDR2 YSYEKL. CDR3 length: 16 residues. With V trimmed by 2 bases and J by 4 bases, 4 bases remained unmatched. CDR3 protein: CASSQPRTGYNSPLHF. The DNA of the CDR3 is TGCGCCAGCAGCCAACCCCGGACAGGGTATAATTCACCCCTCCACTTT.

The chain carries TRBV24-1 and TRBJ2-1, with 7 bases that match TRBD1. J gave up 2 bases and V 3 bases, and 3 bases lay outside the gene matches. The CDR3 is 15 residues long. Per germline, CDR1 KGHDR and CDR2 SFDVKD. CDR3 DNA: TGTGCCACCAGTGATCGACAGGGTGCCTACAATGAGCAGTTCTTC. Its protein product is CATSDRQGAYNEQFF.

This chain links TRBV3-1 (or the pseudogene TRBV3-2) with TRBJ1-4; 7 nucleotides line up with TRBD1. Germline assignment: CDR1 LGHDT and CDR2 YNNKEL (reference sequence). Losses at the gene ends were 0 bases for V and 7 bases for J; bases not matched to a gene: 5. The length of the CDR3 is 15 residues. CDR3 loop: CASSQDLTGSEKLFF. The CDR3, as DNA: TGTGCCAGCAGCCAAGATCTGACAGGGAGTGAAAAACTGTTTTTT.

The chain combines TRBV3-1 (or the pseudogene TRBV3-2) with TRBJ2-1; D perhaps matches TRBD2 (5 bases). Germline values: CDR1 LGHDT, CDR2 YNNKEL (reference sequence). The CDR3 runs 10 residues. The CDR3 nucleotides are TGTGACCACGAGGGTTACGAGCAGTTCTTC. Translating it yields CDHEGYEQFF.

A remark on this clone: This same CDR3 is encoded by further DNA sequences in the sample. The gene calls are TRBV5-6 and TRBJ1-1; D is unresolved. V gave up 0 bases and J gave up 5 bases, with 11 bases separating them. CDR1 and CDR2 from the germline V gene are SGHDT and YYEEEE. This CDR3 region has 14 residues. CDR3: CASSLGTGGTEAFF. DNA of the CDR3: TGTGCCAGCAGCTTGGGTACGGGAGGAACTGAAGCTTTCTTT.

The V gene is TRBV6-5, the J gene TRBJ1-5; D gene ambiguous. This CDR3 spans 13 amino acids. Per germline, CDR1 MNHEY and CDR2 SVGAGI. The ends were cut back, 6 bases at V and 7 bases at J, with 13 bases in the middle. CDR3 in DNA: TGTGCCAGCAGCCGCGCCGGTACGCAGCCCCAGCATTTT. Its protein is CASSRAGTQPQHF.

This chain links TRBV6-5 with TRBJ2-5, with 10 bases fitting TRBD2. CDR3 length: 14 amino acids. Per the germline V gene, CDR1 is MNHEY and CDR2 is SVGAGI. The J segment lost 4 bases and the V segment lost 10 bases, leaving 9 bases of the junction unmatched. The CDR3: CAIRAGGPRETQYF. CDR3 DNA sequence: TGTGCCATCCGAGCGGGGGGGCCTCGAGAGACCCAGTACTTC.

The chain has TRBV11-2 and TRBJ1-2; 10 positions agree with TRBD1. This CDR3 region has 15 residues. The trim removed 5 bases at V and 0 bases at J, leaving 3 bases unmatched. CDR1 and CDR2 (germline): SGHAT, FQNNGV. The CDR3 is CASSVDRGPNYGYTF. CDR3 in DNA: TGTGCCAGCAGCGTCGACAGGGGGCCTAACTATGGCTACACCTTC.

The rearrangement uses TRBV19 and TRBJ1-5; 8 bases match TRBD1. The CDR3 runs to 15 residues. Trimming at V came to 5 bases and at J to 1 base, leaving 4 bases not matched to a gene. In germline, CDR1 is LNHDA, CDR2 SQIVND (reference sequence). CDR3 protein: CASSVQGGSNQPQHF. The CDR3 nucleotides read TGTGCCAGTAGTGTACAGGGGGGGAGCAATCAGCCCCAGCATTTT. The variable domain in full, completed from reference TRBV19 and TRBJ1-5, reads DGGITQSPKYLFRKEGQNVTLSCEQNLNHDAMYWYRQDPGQGLRLIYYSQIVNDFQKGDIAEGYSVSREKKESFPLTVTSAQKNPTAFYLCASSVQGGSNQPQHFGDGTRLSIL.

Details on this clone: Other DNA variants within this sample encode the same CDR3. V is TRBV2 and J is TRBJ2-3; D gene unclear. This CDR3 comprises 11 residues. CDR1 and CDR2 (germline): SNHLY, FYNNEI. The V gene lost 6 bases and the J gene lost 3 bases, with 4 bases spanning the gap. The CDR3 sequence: CASSLTDTQYF. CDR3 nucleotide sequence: TGTGCCAGCAGCCTAACAGATACGCAGTATTTT.

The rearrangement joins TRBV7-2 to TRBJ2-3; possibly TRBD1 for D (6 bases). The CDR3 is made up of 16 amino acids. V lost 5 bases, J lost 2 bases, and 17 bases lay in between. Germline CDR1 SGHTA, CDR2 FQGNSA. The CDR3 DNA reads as TGTGCCAGCAGCCCTCGCAGGGGCCGGGTCACAGATACGCAGTATTTT. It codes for CASSPRRGRVTDTQYF.